This TCR beta chain is drawn from a study of blood T cell repertoires in COVID-19. TCRdb's copy holds only in-frame clones and misses some; the assay was immunoSEQ multiplex PCR. The repertoire holds roughly 100,000 clones, with more than 70% as singletons. Losses at the gene ends were 8 bases for V and 10 bases for J; bases not matched to a gene: 5. Germline V CDR1 and CDR2: MNHEY, SVGAGI. The CDR3 length is 13 residues. The material sequenced was peripheral blood. This sequence was found in a woman over 75 in a cohort sampled during active COVID-19. The chain couples TRBV6-5 to TRBJ1-6; 10 bases are shared with TRBD1. The CDR3 is CASLTGGRSPLHF. CDR3 DNA: TGTGCCAGCTTGACAGGGGGCAGGTCACCCCTCCACTTT.